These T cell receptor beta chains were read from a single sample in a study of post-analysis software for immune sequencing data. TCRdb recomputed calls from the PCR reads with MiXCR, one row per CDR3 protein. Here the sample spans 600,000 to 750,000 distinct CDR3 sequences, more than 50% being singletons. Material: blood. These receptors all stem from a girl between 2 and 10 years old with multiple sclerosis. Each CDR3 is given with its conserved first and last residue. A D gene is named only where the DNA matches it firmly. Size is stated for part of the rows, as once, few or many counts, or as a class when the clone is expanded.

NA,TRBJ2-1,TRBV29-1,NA,CSVVRLVSNEQFF,TGCAGCGTTGTAAGGCTAGTTAGCAATGAGCAGTTCTTC
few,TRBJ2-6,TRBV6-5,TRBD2,CASSSRTSGGPARGANVLTF,TGTGCCAGCAGTTCCCGGACTAGCGGGGGACCTGCCCGTGGGGCCAACGTCCTGACTTTC
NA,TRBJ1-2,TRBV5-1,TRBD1,CASSLAYPGQNYGYTF,TGCGCCAGCAGCTTGGCCTATCCGGGACAGAACTATGGCTACACCTTC
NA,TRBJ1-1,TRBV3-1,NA,CASSQDNGNTEAFF,TGTGCCAGCAGCCAAGATAACGGGAACACTGAAGCTTTCTTT
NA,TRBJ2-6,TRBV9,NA,CASSVGAGNRAGANVLTF,TGTGCCAGCAGCGTAGGGGCAGGGAATAGGGCTGGGGCCAACGTCCTGACTTTC
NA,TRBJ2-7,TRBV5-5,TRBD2,CASSLGSVAGALYEQYF,TGTGCCAGCAGCTTGGGGTCTGTAGCGGGGGCCCTCTACGAGCAGTACTTC
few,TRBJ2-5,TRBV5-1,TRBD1,CASRTGALQETQYF,TGCGCCAGTCGGACAGGGGCCCTCCAAGAGACCCAGTACTTC
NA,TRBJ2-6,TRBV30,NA,CAWSVRSSGANVLTF,TGTGCCTGGAGTGTACGGAGCTCTGGGGCCAACGTCCTGACTTTC
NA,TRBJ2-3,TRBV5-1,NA,CASGSSSTDTQYF,TGCGCCAGTGGTAGTTCGAGCACAGATACGCAGTATTTT
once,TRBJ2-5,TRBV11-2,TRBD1,CASSLKAWDRGKTQYF,TGTGCCAGCAGCTTGAAGGCGTGGGACAGGGGAAAGACCCAGTACTTC
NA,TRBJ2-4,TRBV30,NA,CAWSVQGGRGRNIQYF,TGTGCCTGGAGTGTACAGGGAGGGAGGGGGAGAAACATTCAGTACTTC
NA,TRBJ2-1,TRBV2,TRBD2,CASSRPGGLAGRQFF,TGTGCCAGCAGTCGCCCCGGAGGACTAGCGGGGAGACAGTTCTTC
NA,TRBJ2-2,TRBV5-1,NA,CASSDSILPGELFF,TGCGCCAGCAGCGATTCGATATTACCCGGGGAGCTGTTTTTT
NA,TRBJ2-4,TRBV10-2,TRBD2,CATSGLAGKNIQYF,TGCGCCACCTCAGGACTAGCGGGAAAAAACATTCAGTACTTC
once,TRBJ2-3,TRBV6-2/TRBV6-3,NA,CASSELVRTQYF,TGTGCCAGCAGTGAACTAGTCCGAACGCAGTATTTT
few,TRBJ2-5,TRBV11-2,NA,CASSLAKETQYF,TGTGCCAGCAGCTTAGCCAAGGAGACCCAGTACTTC
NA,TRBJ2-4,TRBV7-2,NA,CASSLNQGLAKNIQYF,TGTGCCAGCAGCTTAAACCAGGGCCTGGCCAAGAACATTCAGTACTTC
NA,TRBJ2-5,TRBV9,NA,CASSAGNGETQYF,TGTGCCAGCAGCGCAGGGAACGGGGAGACCCAGTACTTC
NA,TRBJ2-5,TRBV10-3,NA,CAIKAPRQGTQYF,TGTGCCATCAAGGCCCCCAGGCAAGGGACCCAGTACTTC
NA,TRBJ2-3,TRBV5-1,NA,CASVRNPSTDTQYF,TGCGCCAGTGTCCGGAATCCTAGCACAGATACGCAGTATTTT
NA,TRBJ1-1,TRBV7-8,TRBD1,CASSLMAGGKFTEAFF,TGTGCCAGCAGCTTAATGGCAGGGGGAAAGTTCACTGAAGCTTTCTTT
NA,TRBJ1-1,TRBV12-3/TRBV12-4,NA,CASSDGGASLYTEAFF,TGTGCCAGCAGTGACGGCGGGGCCTCGTTATACACTGAAGCTTTCTTT
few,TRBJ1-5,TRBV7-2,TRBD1,CASSLGTGGRNQPQHF,TGTGCCAGCAGCTTGGGGACAGGGGGCCGGAATCAGCCCCAGCATTTT
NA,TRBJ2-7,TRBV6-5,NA,CASSYSKHGGPHEQYF,TGTGCCAGCAGTTACTCGAAGCATGGAGGGCCCCACGAGCAGTACTTC
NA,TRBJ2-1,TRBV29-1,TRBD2,CSVDGPSGSVPSYNEQFF,TGCAGCGTTGATGGGCCTAGCGGGAGCGTGCCATCCTACAATGAGCAGTTCTTT
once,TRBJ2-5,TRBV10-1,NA,CANSESETQYF,TGCGCCAACAGTGAGTCGGAGACCCAGTACTTC
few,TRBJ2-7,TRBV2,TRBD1,CASSEVGQGVPLKYEQYF,TGTGCCAGCAGTGAAGTTGGACAGGGGGTTCCTTTAAAATACGAGCAGTACTTC
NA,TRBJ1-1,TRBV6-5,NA,CASSYSSGAGTEAFF,TGTGCCAGCAGTTACTCATCAGGGGCCGGCACTGAAGCTTTCTTT
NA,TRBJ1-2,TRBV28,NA,CASRRPVNYGYTF,TGTGCCAGCAGGCGACCGGTTAACTATGGCTACACCTTC
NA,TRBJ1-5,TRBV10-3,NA,CAIRQGLNQPQHF,TGTGCCATCAGACAGGGTCTGAATCAGCCCCAGCATTTT
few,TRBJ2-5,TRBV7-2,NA,CASSLLIFRQQYF,TGTGCCAGCAGCCTTCTTATATTTAGACAGCAGTACTTC
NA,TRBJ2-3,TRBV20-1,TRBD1,CSARGQGASDTQYF,TGCAGTGCTAGAGGACAGGGGGCGTCAGATACGCAGTATTTT
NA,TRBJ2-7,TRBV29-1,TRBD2,CSVAPSRTGGYNEQYF,TGCAGCGTTGCCCCGTCCAGGACGGGAGGGTACAATGAGCAGTACTTC
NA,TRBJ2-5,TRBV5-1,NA,CASSLEAGGRGKETQYF,TGCGCCAGCAGCTTGGAGGCCGGGGGCAGAGGGAAAGAGACCCAGTACTTC
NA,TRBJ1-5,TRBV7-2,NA,CASSLRTGRGNQPQHF,TGTGCCAGCAGCTTACGAACAGGGAGGGGCAATCAGCCCCAGCATTTT
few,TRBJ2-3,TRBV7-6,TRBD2,CASSLAGLAGGSYTDTQYF,TGTGCCAGCAGCTTAGCGGGACTAGCGGGGGGCAGCTACACAGATACGCAGTATTTT
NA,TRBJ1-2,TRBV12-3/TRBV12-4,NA,CASSLGEGLSYGYTF,TGTGCCAGCAGTTTAGGAGAGGGGTTGTCCTATGGCTACACCTTC
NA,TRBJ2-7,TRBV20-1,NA,CSARDGNEQYF,TGCAGTGCTAGAGATGGGAACGAGCAGTACTTC
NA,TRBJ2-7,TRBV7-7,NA,CASIPSDTVSYEQYF,TGTGCTAGCATCCCTTCCGACACAGTCTCCTACGAGCAGTACTTC
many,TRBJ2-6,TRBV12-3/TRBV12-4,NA,CASSKQVSGANVLTF,TGTGCCAGCAGTAAACAGGTCTCTGGGGCCAACGTCCTGACTTTC
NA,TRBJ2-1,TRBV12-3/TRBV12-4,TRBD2,CASSLAENYNEQFF,TGTGCCAGCAGTCTAGCGGAGAACTACAATGAGCAGTTCTTC
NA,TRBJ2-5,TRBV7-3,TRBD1,CASSPQGLEETQYF,TGTGCCAGCAGCCCACAGGGGTTAGAAGAGACCCAGTACTTC
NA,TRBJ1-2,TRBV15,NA,CATSRDLVTTPPSGYTF,TGTGCCACCAGCAGAGATTTAGTAACGACCCCCCCAAGTGGCTACACCTTC
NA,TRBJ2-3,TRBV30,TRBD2,CAWKVGGADTQYF,TGTGCCTGGAAGGTCGGGGGGGCAGATACGCAGTATTTT
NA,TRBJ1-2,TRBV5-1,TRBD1,CASSTRDRIYGYTF,TGCGCCAGCAGCACTAGGGACAGGATCTATGGCTACACCTTC
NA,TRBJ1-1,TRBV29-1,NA,CSVEVSGSSTEAFF,TGCAGCGTTGAGGTGTCAGGGTCTAGCACTGAAGCTTTCTTT
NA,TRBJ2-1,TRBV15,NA,CATGGSRNEQFF,TGTGCCACCGGAGGGAGTCGCAATGAGCAGTTCTTC